A selection of T cell receptor beta chains follows, all from one sample in a study of blood T cell repertoires in COVID-19. The repertoire was sequenced with immunoSEQ multiplex PCR; TCRdb's copy has only in-frame clones and lacks some. The sample lists around 190,000 clones, 80% to 90% occurring once. Sequenced input: peripheral blood. Receptor source: a man aged 18 to 29 who had recovered from COVID-19. The CDR3 runs from the conserved cysteine through the conserved F or W. Each record gives: J gene, D gene, clone size, V gene, CDR3 DNA, CDR3 protein. The D gene is left open where the match is weak. Clone size is shown for a subset of rows, as once, few, many or a class of expanded clone.

TRBJ1-2,NA,NA,TRBV5-4,TGTGCCAGCAGCTTGGCTAGGGCCAGGGATAGCTATGGCTACACCTTC,CASSLARARDSYGYTF
TRBJ1-6,NA,NA,TRBV27,TGTGCCAGCAGGGACACGAGCTATAATTCACCCCTCCACTTT,CASRDTSYNSPLHF
TRBJ1-5,NA,NA,TRBV19,TGTGCCAGTAAAGGGGACAACAATCAGCCCCAGCATTTT,CASKGDNNQPQHF
TRBJ2-1,TRBD2,NA,TRBV5-4,TGTGCCAGCAGCTTGGTGCCGGCGCGGGAGGGGGACAATGAGCAGTTCTTC,CASSLVPAREGDNEQFF
TRBJ2-7,TRBD1,NA,TRBV7-9,TGTGCCAGCAGCTTTTCGGGAGTCCTGGGACAGGGGACGTACGAGCAGTACTTC,CASSFSGVLGQGTYEQYF
TRBJ2-1,TRBD2,NA,TRBV2,TGTGCCAGCAGTCCCGCGTCTAGCGGAGTCTACAATGAGCAGTTCTTC,CASSPASSGVYNEQFF
TRBJ1-1,NA,NA,TRBV2,TGTGCCAGCAGTGAAGAAAATGTGTACGGGGCTTTCTTT,CASSEENVYGAFF
TRBJ1-6,NA,NA,TRBV7-2,TGTGCCAGCAGCCTAGAAAGGGGATCACCCCTCCACTTT,CASSLERGSPLHF
TRBJ1-2,NA,few,TRBV2,TGTGCCAGCAGTGGTCTCTCGGTCCTCTATGGCTACACCTTC,CASSGLSVLYGYTF
TRBJ1-2,TRBD1,few,TRBV12-3/TRBV12-4,TGTGCCAGCAGTCACAGGGGCGGCGGCTACACCTTC,CASSHRGGGYTF
TRBJ1-1,NA,NA,TRBV9,TGTGCCAGCAGCGTAGTAACGGGAGTTGAAGCTTTCTTT,CASSVVTGVEAFF
TRBJ2-4,NA,NA,TRBV15,TGTGCCACCAGCAGTTTCTCAGGCGGGAACATTCAGTACTTC,CATSSFSGGNIQYF
TRBJ2-7,TRBD2,once,TRBV19,TGTGCCAGTAGTATAGCCAATTACGGGAGGGCCTCGGGCGAGCAGTACTTC,CASSIANYGRASGEQYF
TRBJ2-1,TRBD2,NA,TRBV11-2,TGTGCCAGCAGCTTAGCCCTAGCGGGGGTTCTCAATGAGCAGTTCTTC,CASSLALAGVLNEQFF
TRBJ1-5,NA,once,TRBV6-2/TRBV6-3,TGTGCCAGCAGTTACGGGGCTGGGGCGCATCAGCCCCAGCATTTT,CASSYGAGAHQPQHF
TRBJ2-7,NA,NA,TRBV12-3/TRBV12-4,TGTGCCAGCAGTCTTCACCGGTACGAGCAGTACTTC,CASSLHRYEQYF
TRBJ1-1,TRBD1,NA,TRBV28,TGTGCCAGCAGTTTAGGGACAGGGCATACTGAAGCTTTCTTT,CASSLGTGHTEAFF
TRBJ2-4,TRBD1,NA,TRBV4-3,TGCGCCAGCAGCCAAGACGGGACAGGGGGCGGCAAAAACATTCAGTACTTC,CASSQDGTGGGKNIQYF
TRBJ2-1,TRBD2,few,TRBV7-9,TGTGCCAGCACAACTACAGCGGGAGACTCCTACAATGAGCAGTTCTTC,CASTTTAGDSYNEQFF
TRBJ2-1,TRBD2,NA,TRBV3-1/TRBV3-2,TGTGCCAGCAGCCAAGGGGAGCTAGCGGTGGCTGAGCAGTTCTTC,CASSQGELAVAEQFF
TRBJ2-5,TRBD1,NA,TRBV11-2,TGTGCCAGCAGCCTGGGACAGGGTGCGGAGACCCAGTACTTC,CASSLGQGAETQYF
TRBJ2-2,TRBD1,few,TRBV4-1,TGCGCCAGCAGCCCCGGGACAGGGGGTCGGGAGCTGTTTTTT,CASSPGTGGRELFF
TRBJ2-1,NA,NA,TRBV9,TGTGCCAGCAGCGTAGCGGAGGTCTCCTACAATGAGCAGTTCTTC,CASSVAEVSYNEQFF
TRBJ2-1,TRBD2,NA,TRBV6-6,TGTGCCAGCAGTATGCTCCTTGCGGGAGGCAATGAGCAGTTCTTC,CASSMLLAGGNEQFF
TRBJ2-2,NA,once,TRBV27,TGTGCCAGCAGACAGTACACCGGGGAGCTGTTTTTT,CASRQYTGELFF
TRBJ2-2,TRBD2,NA,TRBV4-1,TGCGCCAGCAGCCAAGAACGAGAAGCGGGGCACACCGGGGAGCTGTTTTTT,CASSQEREAGHTGELFF
TRBJ2-3,NA,NA,TRBV28,TGTGCCAGCAGTCGACTTACAGATACGCAGTATTTT,CASSRLTDTQYF
TRBJ2-6,TRBD2,few,TRBV6-2/TRBV6-3,TGTGCCAGCAGTTACGGGGGGGCTGGGGCCAACGTCCTGACTTTC,CASSYGGAGANVLTF
TRBJ1-1,TRBD1,NA,TRBV3-1/TRBV3-2,TGTGCCAGCAGCCGGGACAGGGGGGAAGCTTTCTTT,CASSRDRGEAFF
TRBJ2-3,TRBD2,NA,TRBV6-5,TGTGCCGCAAGCGGGAGTACTCCCACAGATACGCAGTATTTT,CAASGSTPTDTQYF
TRBJ1-1,NA,NA,TRBV4-3,TGCGCCAGCAGCCTACAGGGAGTCACTGAAGCTTTCTTT,CASSLQGVTEAFF
TRBJ2-5,NA,NA,TRBV29-1,TGCAGCGTTGAAGATCGGCTAGCGTTATGGGAGACCCAGTACTTC,CSVEDRLALWETQYF
TRBJ1-2,TRBD1,NA,TRBV5-1,TGCGCCAGCAGCATGACAGGGAACTATGGCTACACCTTC,CASSMTGNYGYTF
TRBJ2-3,TRBD2,once,TRBV5-8,TGTGCCAGCAGCTTGGCCCCAGCGGGAGCATCTGATACGCAGTATTTT,CASSLAPAGASDTQYF
TRBJ2-7,NA,NA,TRBV27,TGTGCCAGCAGTGTACAGGCATACCGTAGGACCTACGAGCAGTACTTC,CASSVQAYRRTYEQYF
TRBJ2-7,TRBD1,once,TRBV27,TGTGCCAGCAGTATGACAGGGGGCTACGAGCAGTACTTC,CASSMTGGYEQYF
TRBJ2-2,TRBD2,NA,TRBV27,TGTGCCAGCAGACTAGCGGGAGCCGGGGAGCTGTTTTTT,CASRLAGAGELFF
TRBJ1-1,NA,NA,TRBV10-1,TGCGCCAGCAGTGATGGGGGACTTGAGGGTAGTGAAGCTTTCTTT,CASSDGGLEGSEAFF
TRBJ2-2,TRBD1,NA,TRBV5-1,TGCGCCAGCAGCTTTCTCGGGACAGAGAACACCGGGGAGCTGTTTTTT,CASSFLGTENTGELFF
TRBJ2-2,NA,few,TRBV4-2,TGTGCCAGCAGCCAAGACGGACGTGGGAGCACCGGGGAGCTGTTTTTT,CASSQDGRGSTGELFF
TRBJ1-1,TRBD1,NA,TRBV16,TGTGCCAGCAGCCAATGGACAGGGGGCACTGAAGCTTTCTTT,CASSQWTGGTEAFF
TRBJ1-1,NA,NA,TRBV18,TGTGCCAGCTCACCATTCGAAGCGGGCACTGAAGCTTTCTTT,CASSPFEAGTEAFF
TRBJ2-1,NA,once,TRBV7-2,TGTGCCAGCAGCTCCGACAGATCCACATACAATGAGCAGTTCTTC,CASSSDRSTYNEQFF
TRBJ1-1,NA,NA,TRBV5-5,TGTGCCAGCAGCTCGGACACATTGAACACTGAAGCTTTCTTT,CASSSDTLNTEAFF
TRBJ1-5,NA,NA,TRBV6-5,TGTGCCAGCAGTTACTCGGGGCCCCGTCCCGATCAGCCCCAGCATTTT,CASSYSGPRPDQPQHF
TRBJ2-1,NA,NA,TRBV5-1,TGCGCCAGCAGCTTGAAACGCGGGATTTTGCATGAGCAGTTCTTC,CASSLKRGILHEQFF